This is a list of T cell receptor beta chains from one sample in a study of T cell responses to AZD1222 COVID-19 vaccine. Here immunoSEQ multiplex PCR was the method, and the copy in TCRdb shows in-frame clones only, minus some. This sample has about 180,000 clones, with around 90% found just once. The sequences come from peripheral blood, collected on day 0 of AZD1222 vaccination. The source is an adult in good health. CDR3s include the opening cysteine and the closing phenylalanine or tryptophan. D genes are given only for firm matches. Size tells how often a clone was seen (once, few, many) or the class of an expanded clone, and some rows leave it out.

V gene: TRBV4-1
clone size: once
J gene: TRBJ2-2
D gene: TRBD2
CDR3 protein: CASSQGQRGITNTGELFF
CDR3 DNA: TGCGCCAGCAGCCAAGGCCAGCGGGGGATAACGAACACCGGGGAGCTGTTTTTT

V gene: TRBV30
clone size: -
J gene: TRBJ2-7
D gene: -
CDR3 protein: CAWTGPGEQYF
CDR3 DNA: TGTGCCTGGACTGGCCCTGGCGAGCAGTACTTC

V gene: TRBV6-5
clone size: -
J gene: TRBJ2-7
D gene: TRBD1
CDR3 protein: CASSYTPGTAVYEQYF
CDR3 DNA: TGTGCCAGCAGTTACACCCCCGGGACAGCAGTCTACGAGCAGTACTTC

V gene: TRBV28
clone size: few
J gene: TRBJ2-3
D gene: -
CDR3 protein: CASSARSGPRAYTDTQYF
CDR3 DNA: TGTGCCAGCAGTGCCCGCTCGGGGCCGCGGGCCTACACAGATACGCAGTATTTT

V gene: TRBV19
clone size: -
J gene: TRBJ1-5
D gene: -
CDR3 protein: CVGEADFNQPQHF
CDR3 DNA: TGTGTGGGGGAGGCAGATTTTAATCAGCCCCAGCATTTT

V gene: TRBV6-5
clone size: -
J gene: TRBJ2-2
D gene: TRBD2
CDR3 protein: CASSYSTSGTGELFF
CDR3 DNA: TGTGCCAGCAGTTACTCAACTAGCGGCACCGGGGAGCTGTTTTTT

V gene: TRBV7-3
clone size: few
J gene: TRBJ2-1
D gene: TRBD1
CDR3 protein: CASSADRGSYNEQFF
CDR3 DNA: TGTGCCAGCAGCGCGGACAGGGGGTCCTACAATGAGCAGTTCTTC

V gene: TRBV9
clone size: -
J gene: TRBJ2-2
D gene: -
CDR3 protein: CASSVDAGFTGELFF
CDR3 DNA: TGTGCCAGCAGCGTAGACGCGGGGTTCACCGGGGAGCTGTTTTTT

V gene: TRBV11-3
clone size: -
J gene: TRBJ2-2
D gene: TRBD1
CDR3 protein: CASKLGTGDTGELFF
CDR3 DNA: TGTGCCAGCAAGTTGGGGACAGGGGACACCGGGGAGCTGTTTTTT

V gene: TRBV27
clone size: -
J gene: TRBJ2-7
D gene: -
CDR3 protein: CASSSTGVEQYF
CDR3 DNA: TGTGCCAGCAGTTCGACCGGGGTCGAGCAGTACTTC

V gene: TRBV3-1/TRBV3-2
clone size: -
J gene: TRBJ2-7
D gene: TRBD2
CDR3 protein: CASSPTSGDYEQYF
CDR3 DNA: TGTGCCAGCAGCCCAACTAGCGGGGACTACGAGCAGTACTTC

V gene: TRBV3-1/TRBV3-2
clone size: -
J gene: TRBJ2-5
D gene: TRBD2
CDR3 protein: CASSQGLAGRRETQYF
CDR3 DNA: TGTGCCAGCAGCCAAGGACTAGCGGGGAGGCGTGAGACCCAGTACTTC